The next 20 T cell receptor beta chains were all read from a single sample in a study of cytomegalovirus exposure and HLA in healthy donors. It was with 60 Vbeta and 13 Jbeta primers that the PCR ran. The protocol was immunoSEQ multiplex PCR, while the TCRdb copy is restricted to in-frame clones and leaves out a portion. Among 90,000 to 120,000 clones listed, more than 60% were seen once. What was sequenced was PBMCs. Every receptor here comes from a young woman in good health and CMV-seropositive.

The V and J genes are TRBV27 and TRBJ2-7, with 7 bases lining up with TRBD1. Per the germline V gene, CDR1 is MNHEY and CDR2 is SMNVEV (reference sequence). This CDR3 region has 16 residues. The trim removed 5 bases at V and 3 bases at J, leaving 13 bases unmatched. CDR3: CASSPGTELQLYEQYF. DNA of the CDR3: TGTGCCAGCAGTCCCGGGACAGAACTCCAACTCTACGAGCAGTACTTC.

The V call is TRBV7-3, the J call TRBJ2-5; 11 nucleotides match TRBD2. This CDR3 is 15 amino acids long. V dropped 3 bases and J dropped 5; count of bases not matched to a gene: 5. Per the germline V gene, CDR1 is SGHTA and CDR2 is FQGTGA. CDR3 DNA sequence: TGTGCCAGCAGCTTTAGCGGGAGGGCCGGGGAGACCCAGTACTTC. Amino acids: CASSFSGRAGETQYF.

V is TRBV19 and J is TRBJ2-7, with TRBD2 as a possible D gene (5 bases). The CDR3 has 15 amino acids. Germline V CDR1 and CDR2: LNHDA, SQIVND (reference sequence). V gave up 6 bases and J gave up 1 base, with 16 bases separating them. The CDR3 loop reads CASSRTFEGSYEQYF. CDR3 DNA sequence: TGTGCCAGTAGCCGGACTTTTGAGGGTTCCTACGAGCAGTACTTC. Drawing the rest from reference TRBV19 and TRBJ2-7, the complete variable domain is DGGITQSPKYLFRKEGQNVTLSCEQNLNHDAMYWYRQDPGQGLRLIYYSQIVNDFQKGDIAEGYSVSREKKESFPLTVTSAQKNPTAFYLCASSRTFEGSYEQYFGPGTRLTVT.

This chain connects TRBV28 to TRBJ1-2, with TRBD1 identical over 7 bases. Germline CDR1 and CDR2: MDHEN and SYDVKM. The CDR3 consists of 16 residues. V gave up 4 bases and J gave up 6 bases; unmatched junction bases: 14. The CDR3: CASSSPAWDRRNGYTF. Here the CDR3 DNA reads TGTGCCAGCAGTTCGCCAGCTTGGGACAGAAGAAATGGCTACACCTTC.

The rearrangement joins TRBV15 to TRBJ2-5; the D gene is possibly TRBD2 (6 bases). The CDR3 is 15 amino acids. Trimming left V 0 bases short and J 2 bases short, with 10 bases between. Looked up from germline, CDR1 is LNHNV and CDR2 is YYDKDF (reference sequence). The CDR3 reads CATSRDRGTQETQYF. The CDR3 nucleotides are TGTGCCACCAGCAGAGATCGCGGGACGCAAGAGACCCAGTACTTC.

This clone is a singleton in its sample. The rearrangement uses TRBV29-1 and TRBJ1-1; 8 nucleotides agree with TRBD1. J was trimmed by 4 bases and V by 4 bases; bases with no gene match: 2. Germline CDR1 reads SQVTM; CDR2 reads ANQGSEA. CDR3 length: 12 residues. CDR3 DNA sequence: TGCAGCGTTGGGGGACAGGCCACTGAAGCTTTCTTT. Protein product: CSVGGQATEAFF.

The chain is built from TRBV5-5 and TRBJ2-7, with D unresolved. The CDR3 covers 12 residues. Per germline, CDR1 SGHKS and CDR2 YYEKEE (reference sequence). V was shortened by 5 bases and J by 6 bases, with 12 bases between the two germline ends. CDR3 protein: CASRQESREQYF. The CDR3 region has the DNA TGTGCCAGCAGGCAGGAAAGTCGCGAGCAGTACTTC.

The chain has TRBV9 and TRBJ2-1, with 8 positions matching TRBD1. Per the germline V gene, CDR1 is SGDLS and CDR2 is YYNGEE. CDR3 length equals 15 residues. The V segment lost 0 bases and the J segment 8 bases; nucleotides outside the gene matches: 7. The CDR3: CASSVVGQGRDEQFF. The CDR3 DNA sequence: TGTGCCAGCAGCGTAGTAGGACAGGGTCGAGATGAGCAGTTCTTC.

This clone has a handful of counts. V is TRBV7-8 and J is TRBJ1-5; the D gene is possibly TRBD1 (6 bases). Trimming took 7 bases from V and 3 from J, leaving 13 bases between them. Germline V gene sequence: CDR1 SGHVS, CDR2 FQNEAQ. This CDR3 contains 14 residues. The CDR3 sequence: CASTPGGPNQPQHF. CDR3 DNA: TGTGCCAGCACCCCCGGGGGGCCCAATCAGCCCCAGCATTTT.

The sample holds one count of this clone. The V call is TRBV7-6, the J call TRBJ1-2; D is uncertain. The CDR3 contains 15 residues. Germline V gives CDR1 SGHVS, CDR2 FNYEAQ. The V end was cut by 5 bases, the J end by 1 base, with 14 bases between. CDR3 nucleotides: TGTGCCAGCAGCCACAACAAAATGTTTAACTATGGCTACACCTTC. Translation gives CASSHNKMFNYGYTF.

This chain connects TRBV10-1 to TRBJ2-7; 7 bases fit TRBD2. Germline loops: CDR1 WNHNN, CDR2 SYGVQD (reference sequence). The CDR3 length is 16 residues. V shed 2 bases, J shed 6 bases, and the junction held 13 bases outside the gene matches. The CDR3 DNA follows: TGCGCCAGCAGTGAGCCCTACTGCGGGAGAGGGTGCGAGCAGTACTTC. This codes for CASSEPYCGRGCEQYF.

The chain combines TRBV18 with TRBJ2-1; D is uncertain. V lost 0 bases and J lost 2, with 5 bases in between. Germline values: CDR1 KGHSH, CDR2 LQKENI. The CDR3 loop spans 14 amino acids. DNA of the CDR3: TGTGCCAGCTCACCACCCGGAGCCTACAATGAGCAGTTCTTC. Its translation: CASSPPGAYNEQFF. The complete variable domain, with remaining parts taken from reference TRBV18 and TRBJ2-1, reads NAGVMQNPRHLVRRRGQEARLRCSPMKGHSHVYWYRQLPEEGLKFMVYLQKENIIDESGMPKERFSAEFPKEGPSILRIQQVVRGDSAAYFCASSPPGAYNEQFFGPGTRLTVL.

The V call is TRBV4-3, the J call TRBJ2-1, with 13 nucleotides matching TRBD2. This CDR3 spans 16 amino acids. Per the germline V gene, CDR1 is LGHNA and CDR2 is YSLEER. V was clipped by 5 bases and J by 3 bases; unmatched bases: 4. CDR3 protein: CASSFRTSGSYNEQFF. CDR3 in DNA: TGCGCCAGCAGCTTTCGGACTAGCGGGAGCTACAATGAGCAGTTCTTC.

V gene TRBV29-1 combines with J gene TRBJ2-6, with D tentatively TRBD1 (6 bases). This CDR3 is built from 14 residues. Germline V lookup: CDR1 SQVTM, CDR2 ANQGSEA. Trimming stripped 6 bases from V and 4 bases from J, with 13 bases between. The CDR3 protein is CSVWGTSGANVLTF. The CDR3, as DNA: TGCAGCGTGTGGGGGACATCCGGGGCCAACGTCCTGACTTTC.

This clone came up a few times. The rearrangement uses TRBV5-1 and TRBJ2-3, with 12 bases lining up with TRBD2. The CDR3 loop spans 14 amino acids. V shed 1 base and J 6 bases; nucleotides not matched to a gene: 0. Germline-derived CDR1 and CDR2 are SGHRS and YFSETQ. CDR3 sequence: CASSLTSGGDTQYF. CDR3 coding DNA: TGCGCCAGCAGCTTGACTAGCGGGGGGGATACGCAGTATTTT.

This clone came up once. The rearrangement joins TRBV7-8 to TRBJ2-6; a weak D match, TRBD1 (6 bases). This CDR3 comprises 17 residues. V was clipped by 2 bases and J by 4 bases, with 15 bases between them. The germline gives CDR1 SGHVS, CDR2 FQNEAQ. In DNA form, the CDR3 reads TGTGCCAGCAGCTTAACCGAACAGGGCGGAGGGGCCAACGTCCTGACTTTC. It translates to CASSLTEQGGGANVLTF.

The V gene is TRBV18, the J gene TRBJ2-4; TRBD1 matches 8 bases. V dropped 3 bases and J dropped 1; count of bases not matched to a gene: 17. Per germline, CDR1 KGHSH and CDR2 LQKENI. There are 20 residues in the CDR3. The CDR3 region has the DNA TGTGCCAGCTCACCTCCCAACAGGGGGATAAGCGGTGGGGCCAAAAACATTCAGTACTTC. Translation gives CASSPPNRGISGGAKNIQYF.

The CDR3 DNA is TGCGCCAGCAGGGACAGTTTGAACTACGAGCAGTACTTC. It is translated as CASRDSLNYEQYF. The genes are TRBV5-1 and TRBJ2-7; tentatively, D is TRBD1 (6 bases). The CDR3 runs 13 residues. Trimming left V 5 bases short and J 3 bases short, with 12 bases between. Per the germline V gene, CDR1 is SGHRS and CDR2 is YFSETQ. Together with reference TRBV5-1 and TRBJ2-7, the CDR3 gives the full variable domain: KAGVTQTPRYLIKTRGQQVTLSCSPISGHRSVSWYQQTPGQGLQFLFEYFSETQRNKGNFPGRFSGRQFSNSRSEMNVSTLELGDSALYLCASRDSLNYEQYFGPGTRLTVT.

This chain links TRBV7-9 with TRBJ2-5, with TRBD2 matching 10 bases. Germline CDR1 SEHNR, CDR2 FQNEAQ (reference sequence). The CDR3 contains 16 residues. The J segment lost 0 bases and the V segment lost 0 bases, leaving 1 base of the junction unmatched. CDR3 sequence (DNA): TGTGCCAGCAGCTTAGCACTAGCGGGGTACCAAGAGACCCAGTACTTC. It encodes CASSLALAGYQETQYF.

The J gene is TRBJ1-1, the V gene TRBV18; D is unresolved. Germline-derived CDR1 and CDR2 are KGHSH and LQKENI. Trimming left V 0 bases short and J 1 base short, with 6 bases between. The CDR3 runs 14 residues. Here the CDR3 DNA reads TGTGCCAGCTCACCACCGAGAGCGAACACTGAAGCTTTCTTT. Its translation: CASSPPRANTEAFF.